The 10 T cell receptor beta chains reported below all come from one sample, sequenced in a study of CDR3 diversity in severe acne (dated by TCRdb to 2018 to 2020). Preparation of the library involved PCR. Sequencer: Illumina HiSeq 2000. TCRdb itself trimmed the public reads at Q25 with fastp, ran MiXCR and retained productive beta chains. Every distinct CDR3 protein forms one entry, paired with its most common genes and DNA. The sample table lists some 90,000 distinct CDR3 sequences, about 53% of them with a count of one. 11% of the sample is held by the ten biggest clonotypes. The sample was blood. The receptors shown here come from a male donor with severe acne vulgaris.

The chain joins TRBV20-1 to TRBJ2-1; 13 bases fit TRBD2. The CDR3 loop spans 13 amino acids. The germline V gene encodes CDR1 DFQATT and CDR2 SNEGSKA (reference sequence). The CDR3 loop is CSRTSGRGNEQFF. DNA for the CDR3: TGCAGCAGGACTAGCGGGAGAGGAAATGAGCAGTTCTTC.

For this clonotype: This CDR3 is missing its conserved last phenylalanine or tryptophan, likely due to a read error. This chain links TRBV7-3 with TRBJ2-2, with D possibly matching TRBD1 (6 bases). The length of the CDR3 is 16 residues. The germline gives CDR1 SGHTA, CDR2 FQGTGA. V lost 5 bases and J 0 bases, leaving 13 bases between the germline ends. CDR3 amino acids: CASSPRQAANTGELFL. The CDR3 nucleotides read TGTGCCAGCAGCCCCCGACAGGCCGCGAACACCGGGGAGCTGTTTCTT.

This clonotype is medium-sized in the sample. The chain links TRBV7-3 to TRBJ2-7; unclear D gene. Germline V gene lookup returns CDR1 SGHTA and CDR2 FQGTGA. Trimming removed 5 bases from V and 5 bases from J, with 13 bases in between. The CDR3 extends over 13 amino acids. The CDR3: CASSPLGGDEQYF. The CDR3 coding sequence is TGTGCCAGCAGCCCCCTGGGTGGGGACGAGCAGTACTTC.

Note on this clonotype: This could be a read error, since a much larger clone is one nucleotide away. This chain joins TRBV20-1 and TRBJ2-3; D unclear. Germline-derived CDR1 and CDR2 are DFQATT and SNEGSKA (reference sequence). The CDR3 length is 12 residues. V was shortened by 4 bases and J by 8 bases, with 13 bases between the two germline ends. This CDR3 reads CSANRFGSTQYF. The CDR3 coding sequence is TGCAGTGCTAATCGTTTCGGAAGTACGCAGTATTTT.

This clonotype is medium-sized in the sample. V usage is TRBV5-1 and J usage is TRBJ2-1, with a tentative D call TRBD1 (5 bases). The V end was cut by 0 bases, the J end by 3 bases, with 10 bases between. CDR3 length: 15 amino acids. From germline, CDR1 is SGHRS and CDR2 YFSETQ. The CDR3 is CASSLARVVYNEQFF. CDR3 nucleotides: TGCGCCAGCAGCTTGGCCAGGGTCGTCTACAATGAGCAGTTCTTC.

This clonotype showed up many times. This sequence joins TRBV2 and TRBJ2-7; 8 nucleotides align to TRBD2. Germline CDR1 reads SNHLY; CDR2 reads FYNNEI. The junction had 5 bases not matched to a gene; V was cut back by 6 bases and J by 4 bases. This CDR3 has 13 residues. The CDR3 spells CASRVLAEYEQYV. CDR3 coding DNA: TGTGCCAGCAGGGTACTAGCGGAGTACGAGCAGTACGTC.

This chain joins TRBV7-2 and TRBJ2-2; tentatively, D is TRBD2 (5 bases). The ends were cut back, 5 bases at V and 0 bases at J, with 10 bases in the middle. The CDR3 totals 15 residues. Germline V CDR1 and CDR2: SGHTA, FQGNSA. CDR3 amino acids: CASSRGHANTGELFF. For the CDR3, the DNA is TGTGCCAGCAGCCGGGGTCACGCGAACACCGGGGAGCTGTTTTTT.

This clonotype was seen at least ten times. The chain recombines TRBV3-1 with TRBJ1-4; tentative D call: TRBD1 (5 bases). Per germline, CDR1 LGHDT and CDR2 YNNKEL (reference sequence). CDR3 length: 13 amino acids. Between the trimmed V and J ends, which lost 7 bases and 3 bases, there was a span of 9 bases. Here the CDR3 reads CASTGGANEKLFF. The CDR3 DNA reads TGTGCCAGCACGGGGGGGGCTAATGAAAAACTGTTTTTT.

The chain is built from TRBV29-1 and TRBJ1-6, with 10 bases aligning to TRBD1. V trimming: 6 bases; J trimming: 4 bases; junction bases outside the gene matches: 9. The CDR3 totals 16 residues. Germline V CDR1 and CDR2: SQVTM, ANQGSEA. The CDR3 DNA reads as TGCAGCGTGCGACAGGGGGCGCTGGGTTATAATTCACCCCTCCACTTT. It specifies CSVRQGALGYNSPLHF.

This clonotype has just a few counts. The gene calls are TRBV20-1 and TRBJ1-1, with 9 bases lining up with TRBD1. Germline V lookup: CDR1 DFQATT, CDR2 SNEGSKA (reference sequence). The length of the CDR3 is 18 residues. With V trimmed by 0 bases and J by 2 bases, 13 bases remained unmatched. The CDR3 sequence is CSARDFRSPGQGNTEAFF. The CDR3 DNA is TGCAGTGCTAGAGATTTCCGCAGTCCGGGACAGGGTAACACTGAAGCTTTCTTT.